These 7 T cell receptor beta chains originate from one sample sequenced in a study of vaccination and CD4 T cells after COVID-19. Antigens of these TCRs are unknown. The sample's time point: late sampling 161 to 241 days after vaccination in a few convalescent patients. Stated treatment: approximately 11-day PBMC culture with coronavirus spike peptide pools or control peptides (ViraFEST assay). Sequenced with the Oncomine TCR Beta short-read assay was DNA taken from cultured CD4+ T cells. TCRdb fed the PCR reads into MiXCR, producing one record per CDR3 protein. The top ten clones hold 9.5% to 12% of a sample with tens of thousands of distinct CDR3 sequences, 32% of them seen once. The sample consisted of CD4+ T cells from blood, cultured in vitro, taken about 7 months after SARS-CoV-2 vaccination. The source is a human donor who had recovered from COVID-19.

The rearrangement uses TRBV5-1 and TRBJ2-5; D gene ambiguous. The CDR3 totals 12 residues. Per germline, CDR1 SGHRS and CDR2 YFSETQ. V was trimmed by 1 base and J by 4 bases, leaving 5 bases between them. CDR3: CASSLRLETQYF. CDR3 nucleotides: TGCGCCAGCAGCTTGAGGTTAGAGACCCAGTACTTC.

Sample share makes this clonotype medium-sized. The chain links TRBV7-6 to TRBJ2-5, with TRBD1 matching 11 bases. Germline V gene sequence: CDR1 SGHVS, CDR2 FNYEAQ. The CDR3 spans 20 residues. The V and J ends lost 5 bases and 5 bases, in that order; junction bases with no gene match: 22. The CDR3 DNA reads as TGTGCCAGCAGCCACCCAGAAGGACAGGGGGCGCTTGGGATTGGGGAGACCCAGTACTTC. Protein sequence: CASSHPEGQGALGIGETQYF.

DNA for the CDR3: TGTGCCAGCTCACCCGCTAGCGGTTCCTACGAGCAGTACTTC. It translates to CASSPASGSYEQYF. V is TRBV18 and J is TRBJ2-7; TRBD2 aligns across 7 bases. Unmatched junction bases numbered 3, after V lost 3 bases and J lost 1 base. CDR1 KGHSH and CDR2 LQKENI come from the germline V gene. The CDR3 is 14 amino acids. Using reference TRBV18 and TRBJ2-7 for the parts outside the CDR3, the full variable domain is NAGVMQNPRHLVRRRGQEARLRCSPMKGHSHVYWYRQLPEEGLKFMVYLQKENIIDESGMPKERFSAEFPKEGPSILRIQQVVRGDSAAYFCASSPASGSYEQYFGPGTRLTVT.

This rearrangement joins TRBV7-8 to TRBJ2-5; D unresolved. V shed 4 bases and J shed 2 bases, with 17 bases lying between them. The germline gives CDR1 SGHVS, CDR2 FQNEAQ. The CDR3 is made up of 16 amino acids. DNA of the CDR3: TGTGCCAGCAGCTCCTGGACCGCGATACAACAAGAGACCCAGTACTTC. The encoded protein is CASSSWTAIQQETQYF.

The V gene is TRBV7-9, the J gene TRBJ1-3; D gene ambiguous. Trimming cost V 3 bases and J 0 bases, with 6 bases left between them. The germline V gene has CDR1 SEHNR and CDR2 FQNEAQ (reference sequence). This CDR3 comprises 14 residues. The DNA for the CDR3 is TGTGCCAGCAGCTTTAGCTTCTCTGGAAACACCATATATTTT. It codes for CASSFSFSGNTIYF.

This clonotype was seen more than once but under ten times. V and J are TRBV21-1 and TRBJ1-5. TRBV21-1 is tagged as a pseudogene. CDR3 length: 14 residues. The CDR3 loop is CASSSLGGNQPQHF. CDR3 sequence (DNA): TGTGCCAGCAGCAGTTTAGGAGGGAATCAGCCCCAGCATTTT.

Regarding this clonotype: One junction end disagrees with the germline gene, perhaps due to a read error. This rearrangement joins TRBV20-1 to TRBJ1-3, with a tentative D call TRBD1 (6 bases). This CDR3 contains 15 residues. Germline lookup yields CDR1 DFQATT and CDR2 SNEGSKA (reference sequence). The CDR3 sequence: CSARARGGSGDTIYF. As DNA, the CDR3 is TGCAGTGCTAGAGCCAGGGGAGGTTCTGGAGACACCATATATTTT.